The 21 T cell receptor beta chains below come from one sample, sequenced in a study of cytomegalovirus exposure and HLA in healthy donors. Researchers ran the PCR with 60 Vbeta and 13 Jbeta primers. Some clones are missing from TCRdb's copy, which holds only in-frame ones; the method was immunoSEQ multiplex PCR. In the table there are about 110,000 clones, 70% to 80% of which are singletons. The specimen was PBMCs. These receptors all come from a young man in good health and CMV-seronegative.

V gene TRBV19 combines with J gene TRBJ2-3, with 9 bases that match TRBD2. With 7 bases clipped from V and 1 base from J, the junction kept 3 bases outside the gene matches. Germline V gene sequence: CDR1 LNHDA, CDR2 SQIVND (reference sequence). This CDR3 is 14 amino acids long. The CDR3 coding sequence is TGTGCCAGTAAGGAGCGGGGGGGCACAGATACGCAGTATTTT. This sequence encodes CASKERGGTDTQYF. The variable domain in full, with the rest retrieved from reference TRBV19 and TRBJ2-3, is DGGITQSPKYLFRKEGQNVTLSCEQNLNHDAMYWYRQDPGQGLRLIYYSQIVNDFQKGDIAEGYSVSREKKESFPLTVTSAQKNPTAFYLCASKERGGTDTQYFGPGTRLTVL.

The chain employs TRBV4-3 and TRBJ1-6; the match to TRBD1 covers 10 bases. J was trimmed by 10 bases and V by 3 bases; bases with no gene match: 9. The CDR3 spans 16 residues. From germline, CDR1 is LGHNA and CDR2 YSLEER. The CDR3 is CASSQGAGQGKSPLHF. As DNA, the CDR3 is TGCGCCAGCAGCCAGGGGGCGGGACAGGGGAAGTCACCCCTCCACTTT.

This clone was seen just once. The chain links TRBV29-1 to TRBJ2-2; TRBD2 aligns across 7 bases. CDR3 length: 11 amino acids. V lost 6 bases, J lost 5 bases, and 0 bases stayed unmatched. Germline values: CDR1 SQVTM, CDR2 ANQGSEA. This CDR3 reads CSVGGTGELFF. The CDR3, as DNA: TGCAGCGTGGGGGGGACCGGGGAGCTGTTTTTT.

The rearrangement joins TRBV5-1 to TRBJ2-2, with 9 nucleotides matching TRBD2. CDR3 length: 15 residues. Germline loops: CDR1 SGHRS, CDR2 YFSETQ. The ends lost 4 bases at V and 1 base at J; junction bases unmatched: 2. The CDR3 sequence is CASSLAGLNTGELFF. The CDR3, as DNA: TGCGCCAGCAGCCTAGCGGGGCTGAACACCGGGGAGCTGTTTTTT.

The chain combines TRBV23-1 with TRBJ2-5; TRBD1 might be the D (6 bases). TRBV23-1 is an open reading frame whose function is uncertain. Trimming removed 2 bases from V and 2 bases from J, with 18 bases in between. CDR3 length equals 17 residues. The CDR3 sequence: CASSQPTRGRVQETQYF. Written as DNA, the CDR3 is TGCGCCAGCAGTCAACCGACCAGGGGTCGAGTACAAGAGACCCAGTACTTC.

The CDR3 DNA reads as TGTGCCAGCAGCACAGGGAGCCTGAACACTGAAGCTTTCTTT. Translated, it gives CASSTGSLNTEAFF. The chain has TRBV5-5 and TRBJ1-1, with D possibly being TRBD1 (6 bases). Trimming shortened V by 4 bases and J by 0 bases, and 10 bases separated the two germline ends. The CDR3 runs to 14 residues. Germline V gene sequence: CDR1 SGHKS, CDR2 YYEKEE (reference sequence).

The chain has TRBV9 and TRBJ2-5, with 9 bases fitting TRBD1. With the DNA end fitting TRBJ2-7 better, the J assignment may be wrong. This CDR3 region has 15 residues. CDR1 and CDR2 (germline): SGDLS, YYNGEE. CDR3 amino acids: CASSVGGDRVHEQYF. For the CDR3, the DNA is TGTGCCAGCAGCGTAGGAGGGGACAGGGTCCACGAGCAGTACTTC.

The chain joins TRBV11-2 to TRBJ2-5; 9 bases agree with TRBD2. V lost 4 bases to trimming and J lost 2 bases; unmatched junction nucleotides: 8. The length of the CDR3 is 16 residues. The V gene's germline CDR1 is SGHAT and CDR2 FQNNGV. The CDR3 loop is CASSSSRTSVQETQYF. The CDR3 nucleotides are TGTGCCAGCAGCTCATCCAGGACTAGCGTGCAAGAGACCCAGTACTTC.

The CDR3 region has the DNA TGTGCCAGCAGGCCGGGTAGCTCTGGAAACACCATATATTTT. Residues: CASRPGSSGNTIYF. The genes are TRBV9 and TRBJ1-3; D is unclear. The germline gives CDR1 SGDLS, CDR2 YYNGEE. The CDR3 consists of 14 residues. V lost 5 bases and J 0 bases, leaving 9 bases between the germline ends.

V usage is TRBV5-4 and J usage is TRBJ1-6; a possible D gene is TRBD1 (6 bases). Germline values: CDR1 SGHNT, CDR2 YYREEE (reference sequence). CDR3 length: 15 amino acids. Trimming left V 0 bases short and J 10 bases short, with 14 bases between. The CDR3 DNA reads as TGTGCCAGCAGCTTGGCCCCAGGGGTCGAATCACCCCTCCACTTT. Protein product: CASSLAPGVESPLHF.

The chain employs TRBV5-5 and TRBJ2-5; D might be TRBD1 (6 bases). The CDR3 totals 17 residues. Trimming pared 0 bases from V and 2 bases from J, leaving 17 bases between. CDR1 is SGHKS, CDR2 YYEKEE, per germline (reference sequence). The CDR3 protein is CASSLAGTIISQETQYF. For the CDR3, the DNA is TGTGCCAGCAGCTTGGCCGGGACAATAATCTCTCAAGAGACCCAGTACTTC.

The CDR3 nucleotides read TGTGCCAGCAGGAGAGGGAGTGCAACTAATGAAAAACTGTTTTTT. It yields the protein CASRRGSATNEKLFF. The rearrangement links TRBV28 to TRBJ1-4; unclear D gene. Per germline, CDR1 MDHEN and CDR2 SYDVKM. The CDR3 extends over 15 amino acids. Trimming cost V 6 bases and J 0 bases, with 11 bases left between them.

The chain couples TRBV25-1 to TRBJ2-7, with TRBD1 matching over 10 bases. Germline V lookup: CDR1 MGHDK, CDR2 SYGVNS. The CDR3 covers 14 residues. Unmatched junction bases numbered 5, after V lost 2 bases and J lost 7 bases. Written as DNA, the CDR3 is TGTGCCAGCAGTGAACGACAGGGGGCTAAGGAGCAGTACTTC. Its translation is CASSERQGAKEQYF.

The chain is built from TRBV20-1 and TRBJ1-4, with no clear D. Trimming stripped 6 bases from V and 6 bases from J, with 8 bases between. The CDR3 is 11 residues long. The germline CDR1 and CDR2 sequences are DFQATT and SNEGSKA (reference sequence). DNA of the CDR3: TGCAGTGCCCCCCGGGATGAAAAACTGTTTTTT. Amino acid sequence: CSAPRDEKLFF.

The chain links TRBV5-1 to TRBJ2-5; 7 positions match TRBD1. The ends lost 6 bases at V and 0 bases at J; junction bases unmatched: 11. The CDR3 has 16 residues. Germline CDR1 and CDR2: SGHRS and YFSETQ. Here the CDR3 reads CASTLSGGTYQETQYF. The CDR3 DNA sequence: TGCGCCAGCACTCTATCAGGGGGTACTTACCAAGAGACCCAGTACTTC.

Only one count was recorded for this clone. The chain recombines TRBV5-4 with TRBJ1-2, with D tentatively TRBD1 (6 bases). The V end was cut by 1 base, the J end by 6 bases, with 10 bases between. Looked up from germline, CDR1 is SGHNT and CDR2 is YYREEE (reference sequence). This CDR3 has 13 amino acids. DNA of the CDR3: TGTGCCAGCAGCTTGTCTGGGGGCGATGGCTACACCTTC. Residues: CASSLSGGDGYTF.

The chain recombines TRBV2 with TRBJ1-4, with D possibly matching TRBD1 (6 bases). The CDR3 length is 15 residues. Between the trimmed V and J ends, which lost 5 bases and 3 bases, there was a span of 13 bases. CDR1 and CDR2 (germline): SNHLY, FYNNEI. The CDR3 bases are TGTGCCAGCAGTATCAACAGGGCGGCTAATGAAAAACTGTTTTTT. Translating gives CASSINRAANEKLFF.

As DNA, the CDR3 is TGTGCCAGCAGCTTAGTTGAACAGCCTAACTATGGCTACACCTTC. Encoded protein: CASSLVEQPNYGYTF. This chain links TRBV7-8 with TRBJ1-2, with unresolved D. The ends were cut back, 1 base at V and 0 bases at J, with 9 bases in the middle. The CDR3 loop spans 15 amino acids. The germline gives CDR1 SGHVS, CDR2 FQNEAQ. Filled out from reference TRBV7-8 and TRBJ1-2, the complete variable domain reads GAGVSQSPRYKVAKRGQDVALRCDPISGHVSLFWYQQALGQGPEFLTYFQNEAQLDKSGLPSDRFFAERPEGSVSTLKIQRTQQEDSAVYLCASSLVEQPNYGYTFGSGTRLTVV.

V usage is TRBV13 and J usage is TRBJ2-7, with D hard to call. The CDR3 is 12 residues long. The V gene's germline CDR1 is PRHDT and CDR2 FYEKMQ (reference sequence). Trimming stripped 4 bases from V and 5 bases from J, with 9 bases between. Here the CDR3 DNA reads TGTGCCAGCAGCTCGAACAAAAACGAGCAGTACTTC. As protein: CASSSNKNEQYF.

The chain recombines TRBV5-3 with TRBJ1-5, with 9 bases identical to TRBD1. TRBV5-3 is an open reading frame, and its role is uncertain. Trimming cost V 4 bases and J 4 bases; bases outside gene matches: 6. The CDR3 contains 15 residues. CDR3 in amino acids: CARSKDRGPNQPQHF. As DNA, the CDR3 is TGTGCCAGAAGCAAGGACAGGGGACCGAATCAGCCCCAGCATTTT.

Of note for this clone: Sequence at one end of the junction differs from germline and may be a read error. The CDR3 nucleotides are TGTTCCAGCAGCTTAGCGCAGGGCGAGCAGTACTTC. This gives the protein CSSSLAQGEQYF. The genes are TRBV7-9 and TRBJ2-7, with D tentatively TRBD1 or TRBD2 (5 bases each). The germline CDR1 and CDR2 sequences are SEHNR and FQNEAQ (reference sequence). The length of the CDR3 is 12 residues.